This T cell receptor (beta chain) emerged from a study of T cells after posttransplantation cyclophosphamide. Notes on the study in general: After PTCy, TRB diversity resembled that of CNI/methotrexate controls. TRB overlap between skin or GI tissue T cells and blood was limited.

The method was immunoSEQ multiplex PCR; TCRdb's version includes in-frame clones alone and lacks a portion of them. The sample has about 31,000 clones, 90% to 95% seen once. The naive gate required viable CD3+CD4+ or CD3+CD8+ cells with CCR7+CD45RA+CD45RO-CD95-CD27+CD28+ phenotype. Germline V CDR1 and CDR2: MDHEN, SYDVKM. Trimming left V 8 bases short and J 3 bases short, with 14 bases between. This CDR3 spans 13 amino acids. With regard to this clone: Its specificity is not known.

The rearrangement joins TRBV28 to TRBJ2-7; unclear D gene. The sequence derives from a woman aged 60-70 years in good health, CMV-negative, and a related stem cell transplant donor. The material sequenced was naive CD4+ T cells sorted from PBMCs. The CDR3 sequence is CASGLLPLYEQYF. CDR3 bases: TGTGCCAGCGGTCTCCTCCCACTCTACGAGCAGTACTTC.